These 9 T cell receptor beta chains were all obtained from the same sample, sequenced in a study of T-cell memory formation after mild COVID-19. TCRdb re-called the 5' RACE reads with MiXCR, one entry per CDR3 protein. This sample has 180,000 or so distinct CDR3 sequences, with under 14% found just once. Input material: PBMCs or a T cell subset sorted from them (not recorded which). These receptors came from a man between 18 and 35 years old who had mild COVID-19 (a few samples of this study predate the infection). Cell type and time point are not known.

This clonotype occurred many times. The gene calls are TRBV5-5 and TRBJ2-7, with D hard to call. V was trimmed by 0 bases and J by 10 bases, leaving 17 bases between them. CDR1 is SGHKS and CDR2 is YYEKEE in the germline V gene (reference sequence). The CDR3 runs 14 residues. The CDR3 DNA reads TGTGCCAGCAGCTTGGCTGTGCCCAGAAGGGATCAGTACTTC. This encodes CASSLAVPRRDQYF.

At least ten counts were recorded for this clonotype. J is TRBJ1-5 and V is TRBV7-2; maybe TRBD1 (5 bases). This CDR3 spans 14 amino acids. V lost 8 bases and J 5 bases, leaving 16 bases between the germline ends. Germline CDR1 reads SGHTA; CDR2 reads FQGNSA. The CDR3 DNA follows: TGTGCCAGCGCCCCCCAGGGAACCCATCAGCCCCAGCATTTT. Amino acid sequence: CASAPQGTHQPQHF.

This clonotype showed up just a few times. This chain uses TRBV12-3 or TRBV12-4 with TRBJ2-5; D might be TRBD2 (6 bases). V was clipped by 4 bases and J by 2 bases, with 14 bases between them. This CDR3 has 15 residues. CDR3 region: CASSSMGAGQETQYF. Here the CDR3 DNA reads TGTGCCAGCAGTTCGATGGGCGCGGGGCAAGAGACCCAGTACTTC.

CDR3 protein: CASSQDLASHHTF. In nucleotides, the CDR3 is TGTGCCAGCAGCCAAGATTTGGCCAGCCACCACACCTTC. The genes are TRBV3-1 and TRBJ1-2, with D uncertain. Germline values: CDR1 LGHDT, CDR2 YNNKEL (reference sequence). Trimming removed 0 bases at V and 12 bases at J, with 14 bases between. The CDR3 is 13 amino acids.

This clonotype was counted at least ten times. This rearrangement joins TRBV6-1 to TRBJ2-3; D call uncertain. Between the trimmed V and J ends, which lost 3 bases and 7 bases, there was a span of 17 bases. CDR1 and CDR2 from the germline V gene are MNHNS and SASEGT. The CDR3 loop spans 15 amino acids. The DNA for the CDR3 is TGTGCCAGCAGTGATACCGGCAGCTTGAGGAATACGCAGTATTTT. Translation gives CASSDTGSLRNTQYF.

This clonotype was observed a few times. The chain uses TRBV4-3 and TRBJ2-5; D ambiguous. The V gene lost 0 bases and the J gene lost 1 base, with 6 bases spanning the gap. The CDR3 runs to 14 residues. Germline assignment: CDR1 LGHNA and CDR2 YSLEER. CDR3 protein: CASSQEWGQETQYF. The CDR3 DNA is TGCGCCAGCAGCCAAGAATGGGGCCAAGAGACCCAGTACTTC.

J is TRBJ2-5 and V is TRBV5-1; maybe TRBD2 (6 bases). The CDR3 has 15 amino acids. The V gene lost 0 bases and the J gene lost 5 bases, with 14 bases spanning the gap. From germline, CDR1 is SGHRS and CDR2 YFSETQ. This CDR3 is CASSLGDDGRETQYF. DNA for the CDR3: TGCGCCAGCAGCTTGGGAGACGATGGGAGGGAGACCCAGTACTTC. Based on the CDR3 plus reference TRBV5-1 and TRBJ2-5, the full variable domain is KAGVTQTPRYLIKTRGQQVTLSCSPISGHRSVSWYQQTPGQGLQFLFEYFSETQRNKGNFPGRFSGRQFSNSRSEMNVSTLELGDSALYLCASSLGDDGRETQYFGPGTRLLVL.

This clonotype was seen only a few times. This sequence joins TRBV5-1 and TRBJ2-3; possible D gene TRBD2, 6 bases. V gave up 7 bases and J gave up 2 bases, with 11 bases separating them. The CDR3 is 13 amino acids. Germline V gives CDR1 SGHRS, CDR2 YFSETQ. Written as DNA, the CDR3 is TGCGCCAGCGGCGGGGAGGCCACAGATACGCAGTATTTT. It yields the protein CASGGEATDTQYF.

CDR3 sequence reads: CASSSDSSGANVLTF. In nucleotides, the CDR3 is TGTGCCAGCAGTTCCGACAGCTCTGGGGCCAACGTCCTGACTTTC. V is TRBV2 and J is TRBJ2-6, with D possibly TRBD1 on 5 matching bases. This CDR3 is built from 15 residues. V lost 5 bases and J 0 bases, leaving 8 bases between the germline ends. Germline lookup yields CDR1 SNHLY and CDR2 FYNNEI.